These T cell receptor beta chains were read from a single sample in a study of radiotherapy plus CTLA-4 blockade in lung cancer. Repertoires were generated with immunoSEQ multiplex PCR, while TCRdb's copy carries only in-frame clones and drops some. The sample shows around 77,000 clones, around 74% of them seen only once. The specimen was peripheral blood, collected from a patient treated with radiotherapy plus ipilimumab. The receptors derive from a human donor with non-small cell lung cancer whose response to radiotherapy plus ipilimumab could not be evaluated. Each CDR3 is given with its conserved first and last residue. The D gene is left open where the match is weak. Not all rows give a size; the values are once, few, many and, for expanded clones, a class.

d_gene	v_gene	abundance	j_gene	CDR3nt	CDR3aa
TRBD1	TRBV11-3	NA	TRBJ2-7	TGTGCCAGCAGCTTCGAACAGGGGCGTAGCTACGAGCAGTACTTC	CASSFEQGRSYEQYF
NA	TRBV9	NA	TRBJ1-2	TGTGCCAGCAGCGGCGGGGGGAGGAGGGACTATGGCTACACCTTC	CASSGGGRRDYGYTF
TRBD2	TRBV19	NA	TRBJ2-7	TGTGCCAGTAGTCCCCAGACTAGCGGGGTCCTTTACGAGCAGTACTTC	CASSPQTSGVLYEQYF
TRBD1	TRBV5-6	NA	TRBJ1-2	TGTGCCAGCAGCACACTTCCCGGGACAGGGGGGACTCTCTATGGCTACACCTTC	CASSTLPGTGGTLYGYTF
TRBD2	TRBV28	NA	TRBJ2-5	TGTGCCAGCAGTCAAACTAGCGGACCCCAAGAGACCCAGTACTTC	CASSQTSGPQETQYF
TRBD2	TRBV7-3	NA	TRBJ2-3	TGTGCCAGCAGCGTAGCGGGGGGGGCCACAGATACGCAGTATTTT	CASSVAGGATDTQYF
NA	TRBV4-2	few	TRBJ1-2	TGTGCCAGCAGCCCTGACATATACTATGGCTACACCTTC	CASSPDIYYGYTF
TRBD1	TRBV5-1	NA	TRBJ1-5	TGCGCCAGCAGCCCCGAACCGGGACAGTTTTTCCAGCCCCAGCATTTT	CASSPEPGQFFQPQHF
NA	TRBV9	few	TRBJ2-7	TGTGCCAGCAGCGCACGGACGGGGAGCTCCTACGAGCAGTACTTC	CASSARTGSSYEQYF
TRBD2	TRBV5-1	NA	TRBJ2-2	TGCGCCAGCAGCTTGGAAGCGGGGGGGCGTACCGGGGAGCTGTTTTTT	CASSLEAGGRTGELFF
TRBD2	TRBV27	NA	TRBJ2-7	TGTGCCAGCAGTTTCGGGGTTGCGGGAGGTAGATCGGAGCAGTACTTC	CASSFGVAGGRSEQYF
NA	TRBV7-3	NA	TRBJ2-5	TGTGCCAGCAGCCAGGTGGGAGAGACCCAGTACTTC	CASSQVGETQYF
TRBD1	TRBV6-6	NA	TRBJ2-7	TGTGCCAGCAGTTCAGGGGGTTTTTTCGACGAGCAGTACTTC	CASSSGGFFDEQYF
NA	TRBV18	NA	TRBJ1-1	TGTGCCAGCTCAGGCAATACGAACACTGAAGCTTTCTTT	CASSGNTNTEAFF
NA	TRBV6-1	NA	TRBJ2-1	TGTGCCAGCAGTGCACCCAAGCGGCTGTCGGATGAGCAGTTCTTC	CASSAPKRLSDEQFF
TRBD2	TRBV7-9	NA	TRBJ2-5	TGTGCCAGCAGCTTAGCGACTAGCGGGAGGGAGACCCAGTACTTC	CASSLATSGRETQYF
TRBD2	TRBV7-3	NA	TRBJ2-1	TGTGCCAGCAGCCTAGCGGGGACGGGTAACAATGAGCAGTTCTTC	CASSLAGTGNNEQFF